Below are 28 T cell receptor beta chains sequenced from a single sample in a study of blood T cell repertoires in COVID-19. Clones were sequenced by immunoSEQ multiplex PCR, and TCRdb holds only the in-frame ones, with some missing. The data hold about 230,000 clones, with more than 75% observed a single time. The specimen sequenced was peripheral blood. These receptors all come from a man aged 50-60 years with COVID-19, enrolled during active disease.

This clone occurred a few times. The CDR3 reads CSVDWGQGGETQYF. CDR3 sequence (DNA): TGCAGCGTTGATTGGGGACAGGGGGGGGAGACCCAGTACTTC. The chain uses TRBV29-1 and TRBJ2-5, with 11 bases aligning to TRBD1. The CDR3 runs to 14 residues. The V gene's germline CDR1 is SQVTM and CDR2 ANQGSEA. V trimming: 3 bases; J trimming: 5 bases; junction bases outside the gene matches: 5.

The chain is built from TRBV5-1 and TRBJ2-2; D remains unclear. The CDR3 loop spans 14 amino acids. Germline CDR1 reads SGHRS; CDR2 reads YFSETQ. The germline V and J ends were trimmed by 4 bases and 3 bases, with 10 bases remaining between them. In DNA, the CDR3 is TGCGCCAGCAGCGTAGAGATCGACACCGGGGAGCTGTTTTTT. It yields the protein CASSVEIDTGELFF.

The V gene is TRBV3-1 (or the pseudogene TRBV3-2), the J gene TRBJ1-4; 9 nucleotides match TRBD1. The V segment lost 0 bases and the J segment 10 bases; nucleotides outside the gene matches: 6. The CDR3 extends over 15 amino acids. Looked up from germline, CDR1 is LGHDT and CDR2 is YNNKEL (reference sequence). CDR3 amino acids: CASSQDADRGRKLFF. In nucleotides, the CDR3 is TGTGCCAGCAGCCAAGATGCGGACAGGGGACGAAAACTGTTTTTT.

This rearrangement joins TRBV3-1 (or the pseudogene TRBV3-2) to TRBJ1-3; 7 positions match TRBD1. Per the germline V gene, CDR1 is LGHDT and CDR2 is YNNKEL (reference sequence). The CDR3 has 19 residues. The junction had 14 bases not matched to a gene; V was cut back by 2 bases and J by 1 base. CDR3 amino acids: CASSQFGPGQGVSGNTIYF. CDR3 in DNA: TGTGCCAGCAGCCAATTTGGCCCCGGGCAGGGGGTTTCTGGAAACACCATATATTTT.

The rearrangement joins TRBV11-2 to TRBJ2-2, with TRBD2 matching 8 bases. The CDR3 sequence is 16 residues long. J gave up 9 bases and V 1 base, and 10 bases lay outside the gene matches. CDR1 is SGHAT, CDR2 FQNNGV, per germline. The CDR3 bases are TGTGCCAGCAGCTTAGTGACCGGGACTAGGGCCCGGGAGCTGTTTTTT. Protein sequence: CASSLVTGTRARELFF.

CDR3 protein: CASSLGGGTNEKLFF. CDR3 DNA: TGTGCCAGCAGTTTGGGAGGAGGGACTAATGAAAAACTGTTTTTT. J is TRBJ1-4 and V is TRBV28; D is uncertain. The V gene lost 3 bases and the J gene lost 2 bases, with 10 bases spanning the gap. The CDR3 totals 15 residues. Per the germline V gene, CDR1 is MDHEN and CDR2 is SYDVKM.

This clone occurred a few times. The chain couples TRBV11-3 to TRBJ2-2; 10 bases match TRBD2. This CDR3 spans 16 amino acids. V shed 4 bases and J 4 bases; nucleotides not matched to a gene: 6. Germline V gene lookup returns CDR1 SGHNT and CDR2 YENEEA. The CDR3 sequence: CASSSPSGSVTGELFF. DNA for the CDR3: TGTGCCAGCAGCTCACCTAGCGGGAGCGTCACCGGGGAGCTGTTTTTT. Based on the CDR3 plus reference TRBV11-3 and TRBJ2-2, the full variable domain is EAGVVQSPRYKIIEKKQPVAFWCNPISGHNTLYWYLQNLGQGPELLIRYENEEAVDDSQLPKDRFSAERLKGVDSTLKIQPAELGDSAVYLCASSSPSGSVTGELFFGEGSRLTVL.

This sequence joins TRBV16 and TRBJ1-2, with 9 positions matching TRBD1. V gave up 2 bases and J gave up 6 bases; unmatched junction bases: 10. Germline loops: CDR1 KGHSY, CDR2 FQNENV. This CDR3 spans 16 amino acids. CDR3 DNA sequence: TGTGCCAGCAGCCAAACCCCGGGACAGGGACGTGATGGCTACACCTTC. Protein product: CASSQTPGQGRDGYTF.

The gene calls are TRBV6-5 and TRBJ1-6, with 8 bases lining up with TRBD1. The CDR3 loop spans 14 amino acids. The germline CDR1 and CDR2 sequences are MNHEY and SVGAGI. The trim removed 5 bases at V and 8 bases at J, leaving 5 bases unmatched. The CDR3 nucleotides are TGTGCCAGCAGTAGGACAGGGTTTGATTCACCCCTCCACTTT. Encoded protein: CASSRTGFDSPLHF.

The CDR3 sequence is CASSYGLAEADTQYF. CDR3 nucleotide sequence: TGTGCCAGCAGCTATGGACTAGCGGAGGCAGATACGCAGTATTTT. The chain uses TRBV6-2 or TRBV6-3 and TRBJ2-3; TRBD2 matches at 10 bases. Losses at the gene ends were 6 bases for V and 4 bases for J; bases not matched to a gene: 7. CDR3 size: 15 residues. Germline V gene sequence: CDR1 MNHEY, CDR2 SVGEGT.

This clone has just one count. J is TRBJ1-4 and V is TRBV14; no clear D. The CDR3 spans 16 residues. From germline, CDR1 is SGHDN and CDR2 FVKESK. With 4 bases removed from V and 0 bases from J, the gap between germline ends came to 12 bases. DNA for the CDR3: TGTGCCAGCAGCCGCGGAGGCCTTGCAACTAATGAAAAACTGTTTTTT. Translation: CASSRGGLATNEKLFF.

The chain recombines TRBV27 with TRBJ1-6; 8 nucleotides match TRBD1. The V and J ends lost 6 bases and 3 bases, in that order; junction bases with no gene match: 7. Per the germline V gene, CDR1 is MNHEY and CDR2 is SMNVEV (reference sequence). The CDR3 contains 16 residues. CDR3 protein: CASRYQGASYNSPLHF. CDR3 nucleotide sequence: TGTGCCAGCAGATATCAGGGGGCCAGCTATAATTCACCCCTCCACTTT.

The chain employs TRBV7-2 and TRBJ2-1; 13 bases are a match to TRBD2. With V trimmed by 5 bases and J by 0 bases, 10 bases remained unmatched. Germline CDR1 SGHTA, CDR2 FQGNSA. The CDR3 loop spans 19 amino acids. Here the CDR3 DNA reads TGTGCCAGCAGCGTCGGGACTAGCGGGGTACTGAGCTCCTACAATGAGCAGTTCTTC. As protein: CASSVGTSGVLSSYNEQFF.

CDR3 loop: CASSEAWTGGSGANVLTF. Here the CDR3 DNA reads TGTGCCAGCAGTGAAGCGTGGACCGGGGGGTCTGGGGCCAACGTCCTGACTTTC. The rearrangement uses TRBV6-1 and TRBJ2-6, with TRBD2 matching 7 bases. This CDR3 contains 18 residues. In germline, CDR1 is MNHNS, CDR2 SASEGT. V was clipped by 0 bases and J by 1 base; unmatched bases: 6.

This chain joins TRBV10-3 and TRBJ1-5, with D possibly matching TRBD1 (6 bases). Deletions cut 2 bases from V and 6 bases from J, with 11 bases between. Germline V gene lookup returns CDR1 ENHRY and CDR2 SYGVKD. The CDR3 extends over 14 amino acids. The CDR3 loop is CAISETNRAQPQHF. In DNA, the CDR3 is TGTGCCATCAGTGAGACCAACAGGGCTCAGCCCCAGCATTTT.

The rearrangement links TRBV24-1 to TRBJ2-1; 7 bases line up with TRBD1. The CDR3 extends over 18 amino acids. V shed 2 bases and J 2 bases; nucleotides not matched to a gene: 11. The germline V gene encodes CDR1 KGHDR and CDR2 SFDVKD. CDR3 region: CATSDSSPPGGAYNEQFF. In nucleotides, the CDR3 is TGTGCCACCAGTGATTCCTCCCCCCCAGGGGGTGCCTACAATGAGCAGTTCTTC.

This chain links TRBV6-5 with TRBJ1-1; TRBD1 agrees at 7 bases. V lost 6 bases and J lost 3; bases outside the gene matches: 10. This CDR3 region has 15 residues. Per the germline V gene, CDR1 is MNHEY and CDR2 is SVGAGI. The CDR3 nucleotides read TGTGCCAGCAGCCCCCTGGTAGGGGGCTACACTGAAGCTTTCTTT. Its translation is CASSPLVGGYTEAFF.

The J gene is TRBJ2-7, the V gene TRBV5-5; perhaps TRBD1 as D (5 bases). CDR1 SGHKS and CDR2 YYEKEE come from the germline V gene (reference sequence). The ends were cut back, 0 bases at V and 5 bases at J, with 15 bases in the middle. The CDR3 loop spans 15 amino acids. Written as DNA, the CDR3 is TGTGCCAGCAGCTTGGCCCCCAGGGCAGGGAACGAGCAGTACTTC. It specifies CASSLAPRAGNEQYF.

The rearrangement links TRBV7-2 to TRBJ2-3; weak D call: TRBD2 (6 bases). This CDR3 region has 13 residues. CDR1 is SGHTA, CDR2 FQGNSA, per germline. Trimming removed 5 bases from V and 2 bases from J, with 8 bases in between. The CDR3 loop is CASSRDFTDTQYF. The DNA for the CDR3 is TGTGCCAGCAGCCGGGACTTCACAGATACGCAGTATTTT.

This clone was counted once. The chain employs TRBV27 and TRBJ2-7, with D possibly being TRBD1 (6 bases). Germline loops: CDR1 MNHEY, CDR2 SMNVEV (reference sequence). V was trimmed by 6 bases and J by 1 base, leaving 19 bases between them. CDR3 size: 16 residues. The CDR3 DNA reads TGTGCCAGCAGCTCTCCCCCCCGGACAGCATCCTACGAGCAGTACTTC. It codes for CASSSPPRTASYEQYF.

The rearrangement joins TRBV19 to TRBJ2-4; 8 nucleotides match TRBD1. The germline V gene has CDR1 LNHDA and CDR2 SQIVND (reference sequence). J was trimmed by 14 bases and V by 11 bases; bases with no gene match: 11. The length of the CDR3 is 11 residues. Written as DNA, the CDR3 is TGTGCCTCCTCAGGGGGCTCCCTTAAGTACTTC. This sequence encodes CASSGGSLKYF.

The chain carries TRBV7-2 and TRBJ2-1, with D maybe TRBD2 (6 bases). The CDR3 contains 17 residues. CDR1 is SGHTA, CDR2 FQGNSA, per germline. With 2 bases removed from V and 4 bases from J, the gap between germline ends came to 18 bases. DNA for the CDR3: TGTGCCAGCAGCTTACTGGGGCAGCGGGTAGGGTACAATGAGCAGTTCTTC. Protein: CASSLLGQRVGYNEQFF.

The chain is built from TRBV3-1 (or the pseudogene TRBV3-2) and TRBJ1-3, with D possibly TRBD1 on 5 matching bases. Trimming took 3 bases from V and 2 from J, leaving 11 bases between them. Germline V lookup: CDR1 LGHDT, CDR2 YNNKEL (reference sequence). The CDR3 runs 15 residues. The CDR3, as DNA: TGTGCCAGCAGCCAGACTTGGGGGGCTGGAAACACCATATATTTT. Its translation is CASSQTWGAGNTIYF.

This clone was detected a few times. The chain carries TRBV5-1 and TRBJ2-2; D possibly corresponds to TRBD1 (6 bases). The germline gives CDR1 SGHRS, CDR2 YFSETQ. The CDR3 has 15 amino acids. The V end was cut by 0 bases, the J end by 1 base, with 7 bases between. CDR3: CASSLEGQNTGELFF. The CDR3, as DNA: TGCGCCAGCAGCTTGGAGGGACAGAACACCGGGGAGCTGTTTTTT.

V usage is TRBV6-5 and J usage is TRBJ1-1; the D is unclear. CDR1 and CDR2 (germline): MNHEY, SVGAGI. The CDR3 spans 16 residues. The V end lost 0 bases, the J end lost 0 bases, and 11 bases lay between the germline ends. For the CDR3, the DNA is TGTGCCAGCAGTTACTCGAGGGCGCAGTTGAACACTGAAGCTTTCTTT. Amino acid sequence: CASSYSRAQLNTEAFF.

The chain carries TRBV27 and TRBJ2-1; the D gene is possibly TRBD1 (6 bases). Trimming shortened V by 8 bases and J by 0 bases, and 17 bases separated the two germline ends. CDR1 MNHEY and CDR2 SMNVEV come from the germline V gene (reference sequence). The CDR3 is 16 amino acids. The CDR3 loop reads CASGESRDTSYNEQFF. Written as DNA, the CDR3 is TGTGCCAGCGGAGAATCACGGGACACCTCCTACAATGAGCAGTTCTTC.

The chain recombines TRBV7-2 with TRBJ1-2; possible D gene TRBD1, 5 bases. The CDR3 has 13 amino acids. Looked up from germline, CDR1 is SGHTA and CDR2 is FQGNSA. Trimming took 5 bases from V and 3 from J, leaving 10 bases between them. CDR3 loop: CASSRRVDYGYTF. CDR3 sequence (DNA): TGTGCCAGCAGCCGCAGGGTGGACTATGGCTACACCTTC.

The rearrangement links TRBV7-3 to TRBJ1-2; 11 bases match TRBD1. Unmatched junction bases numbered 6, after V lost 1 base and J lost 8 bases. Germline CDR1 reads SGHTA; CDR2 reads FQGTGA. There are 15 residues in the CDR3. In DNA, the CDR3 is TGTGCCAGCAGCTTAAATGGACAGGGGGCAGAAGGCTACACCTTC. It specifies CASSLNGQGAEGYTF.